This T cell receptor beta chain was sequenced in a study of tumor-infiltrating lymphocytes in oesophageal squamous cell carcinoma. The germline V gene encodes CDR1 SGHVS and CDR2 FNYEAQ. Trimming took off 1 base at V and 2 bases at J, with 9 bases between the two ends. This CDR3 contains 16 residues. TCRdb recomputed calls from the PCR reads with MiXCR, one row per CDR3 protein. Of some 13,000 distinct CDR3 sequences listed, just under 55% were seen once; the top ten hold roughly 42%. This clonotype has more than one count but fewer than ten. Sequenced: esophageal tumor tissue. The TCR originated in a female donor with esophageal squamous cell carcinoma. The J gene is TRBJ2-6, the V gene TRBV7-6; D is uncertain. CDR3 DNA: TGTGCCAGCAGCTTAGGAGGAGCGACTGGGGCCAACGTCCTGACTTTC. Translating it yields CASSLGGATGANVLTF.